A selection of T cell receptor beta chains follows, all from one sample in a study of OX40 agonist ivuxolimab in advanced cancers. Sequencing used immunoSEQ multiplex PCR; TCRdb keeps in-frame clones, though not all of them. The data contain about 69,000 clones, about three quarters of them singletons. The sequencing here drew on CD4+ or CD8+ T cells sorted from blood, taken in a trial of the OX40 agonist ivuxolimab. These receptors were collected from an adult with an advanced solid tumor such as melanoma, head and neck, liver or kidney cancer. Both conserved end residues are part of each CDR3. The size of a clone is reported for some rows only, either as once, few or many, or as a class for expanded clones.

abundance: .
v_gene: TRBV5-4
CDR3aa: CASSRSGSSSYEQYF

abundance: once
v_gene: TRBV28
CDR3aa: CASMGRGGLNEKLFF

abundance: once
v_gene: TRBV15
CDR3aa: CATSRDMGSSAEAFF

abundance: .
v_gene: TRBV2
CDR3aa: CASCDRANTEAFF

abundance: .
v_gene: TRBV6-7
CDR3aa: CASSYTGTGFATEAFF

abundance: .
v_gene: TRBV7-9
CDR3aa: CASSLDGGNTEAFF

abundance: .
v_gene: TRBV5-4
CDR3aa: CASSLGSQPRLWVF

abundance: .
v_gene: TRBV7-9
CDR3aa: CASSPRIEGETQYF

abundance: .
v_gene: TRBV27
CDR3aa: CASSLFSGRVSYNEQFF

abundance: .
v_gene: TRBV10-1
CDR3aa: CAGSLGQTEAFF

abundance: .
v_gene: TRBV19
CDR3aa: CASSIRGGERQIRTYEQYF

abundance: .
v_gene: TRBV7-9
CDR3aa: CASSLVEEGSYEQYF

abundance: few
v_gene: TRBV5-4
CDR3aa: CASSLSQGAEEKLFF

abundance: .
v_gene: TRBV7-9
CDR3aa: CASSLGSGDYGYTF

abundance: few
v_gene: TRBV15
CDR3aa: CATSRDRTPRGAFF

abundance: .
v_gene: TRBV4-1
CDR3aa: CASSQDSAGGKTQYF

abundance: few
v_gene: TRBV27
CDR3aa: CASSPGLAGSVDTQYF

abundance: once
v_gene: TRBV18
CDR3aa: CASSPQGLAEQFF

abundance: .
v_gene: TRBV5-1
CDR3aa: CASSSGGPTDTQYF

abundance: .
v_gene: TRBV6-4
CDR3aa: CASRGGTGTGELFF

abundance: .
v_gene: TRBV7-8
CDR3aa: CASSFLSFQETQYF

abundance: .
v_gene: TRBV29-1
CDR3aa: CSIPPDQGEKLFF

abundance: .
v_gene: TRBV7-6
CDR3aa: CASSLGGQGADGYTF

abundance: .
v_gene: TRBV2
CDR3aa: CASSESIVGELFF

abundance: .
v_gene: TRBV2
CDR3aa: CASSGQGLVSYEQYF

abundance: .
v_gene: TRBV7-3
CDR3aa: CASSEGPGRDEKLFF

abundance: .
v_gene: TRBV25-1
CDR3aa: CASRSPGDTQYF

abundance: .
v_gene: TRBV7-9
CDR3aa: CASSIQLAGGTDTQYF

abundance: .
v_gene: TRBV11-3
CDR3aa: CASSKSQGYIQYF

abundance: .
v_gene: TRBV2
CDR3aa: CASSVQGTLNTEAFF

abundance: .
v_gene: TRBV7-2
CDR3aa: CASSTTTNTGELFF

abundance: .
v_gene: TRBV10-2
CDR3aa: CAIETSPYGYTF

abundance: .
v_gene: TRBV19
CDR3aa: CASSTPGLEQYF

abundance: .
v_gene: TRBV30
CDR3aa: CAWGNRGYGYTF

abundance: once
v_gene: TRBV2
CDR3aa: CATQLASRDNEQFF

abundance: .
v_gene: TRBV2
CDR3aa: CASSGWEGGELFF

abundance: .
v_gene: TRBV11-2
CDR3aa: CASSVRQGRRNEQFF

abundance: .
v_gene: TRBV7-8
CDR3aa: CASSLQGIQETQYF

abundance: few
v_gene: TRBV9
CDR3aa: CASSVFEGVLGTEAFF

abundance: .
v_gene: TRBV25-1
CDR3aa: CASSEAGDYGYTF

abundance: .
v_gene: TRBV2
CDR3aa: CASKASGARGQEQYF

abundance: .
v_gene: TRBV28
CDR3aa: CASRTGGNYEQYF

abundance: .
v_gene: TRBV4-1
CDR3aa: CASSQLAENQPQHF

abundance: .
v_gene: TRBV5-4
CDR3aa: CASSKTGGAYEQYF

abundance: .
v_gene: TRBV5-1
CDR3aa: CASSQGLMENTIYF

abundance: once
v_gene: TRBV10-2
CDR3aa: CASKGGDRGPTDTQYF

abundance: medium-sized
v_gene: TRBV6-6
CDR3aa: CASSLPHRGFGELFF

abundance: .
v_gene: TRBV15
CDR3aa: CATSGPAGGRGNEQFF